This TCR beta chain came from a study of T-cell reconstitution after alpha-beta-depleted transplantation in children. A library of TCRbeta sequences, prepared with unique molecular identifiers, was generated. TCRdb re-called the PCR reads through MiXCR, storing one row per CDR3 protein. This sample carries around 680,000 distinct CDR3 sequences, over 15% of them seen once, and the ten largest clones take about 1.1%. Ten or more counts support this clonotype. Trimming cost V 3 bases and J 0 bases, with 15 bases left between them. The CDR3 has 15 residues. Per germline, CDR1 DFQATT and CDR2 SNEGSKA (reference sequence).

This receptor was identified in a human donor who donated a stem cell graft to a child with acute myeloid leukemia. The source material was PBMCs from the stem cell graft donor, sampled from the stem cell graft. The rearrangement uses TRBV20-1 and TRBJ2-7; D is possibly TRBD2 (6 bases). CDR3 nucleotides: TGCAGTGCTAGCGATCCAGCTAGCGACTCCTACGAGCAGTACTTC. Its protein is CSASDPASDSYEQYF.